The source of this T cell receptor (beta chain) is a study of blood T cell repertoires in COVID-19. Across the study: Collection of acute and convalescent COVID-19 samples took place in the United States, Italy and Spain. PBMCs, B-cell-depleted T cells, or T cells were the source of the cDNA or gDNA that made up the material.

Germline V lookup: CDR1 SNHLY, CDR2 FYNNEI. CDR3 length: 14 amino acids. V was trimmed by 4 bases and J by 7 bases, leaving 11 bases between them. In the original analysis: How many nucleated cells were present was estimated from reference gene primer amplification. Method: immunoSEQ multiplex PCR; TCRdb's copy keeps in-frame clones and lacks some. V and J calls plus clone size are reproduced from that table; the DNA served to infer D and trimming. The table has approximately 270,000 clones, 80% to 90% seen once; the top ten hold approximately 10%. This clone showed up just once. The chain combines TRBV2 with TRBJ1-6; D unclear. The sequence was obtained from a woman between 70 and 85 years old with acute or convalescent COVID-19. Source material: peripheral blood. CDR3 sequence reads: CASSAYSQNSPLHF. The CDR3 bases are TGTGCCAGCAGTGCCTACAGTCAAAATTCACCCCTCCACTTT.